The rows below give T cell receptor beta chains drawn from one sample of a study of blood T cell repertoires in COVID-19. Sequenced by immunoSEQ multiplex PCR; TCRdb stores in-frame clones only, minus some. The repertoire holds 250,000 or so clones, with roughly 88% as singletons. Sequencing used PBMCs or T cells enriched from blood (not recorded which). Receptor source: a woman in her forties or fifties who had recovered from COVID-19. CDR3s include the opening cysteine and the closing phenylalanine or tryptophan. The D gene is left open where the match is weak. Rows give clone size only sometimes, using once, few, many, or a class for an expanded clone.

>-|TRBJ1-1|TRBV7-8|TRBD1
TGTGCCAGCAGCTTAGCGTTTGGGACAGGGACAATCTTAGCTTTCTTT
CASSLAFGTGTILAFF
>-|TRBJ2-1|TRBV5-1|TRBD2
TGCGCCAGCAGCCTAGCTACTAGCGGTTACTACAATGAGCAGTTCTTC
CASSLATSGYYNEQFF
>-|TRBJ2-1|TRBV11-1|-
TGTGCCAGCAGCTTTCAGCGTTTCAATGAGCAGTTCTTC
CASSFQRFNEQFF
>once|TRBJ1-1|TRBV7-9|-
TGTGCCAGCAGCCCCCGCGTCGGTGTTATCACTGAAGCTTTCTTT
CASSPRVGVITEAFF
>few|TRBJ1-4|TRBV15|-
TGTGCCACCAGCATCCCAACGCGGGAAAAACTGTTTTTT
CATSIPTREKLFF
>-|TRBJ1-2|TRBV3-1/TRBV3-2|-
TGTGCCAGCAGCCACTTAGACTATGGCTACACCTTC
CASSHLDYGYTF
>-|TRBJ1-5|TRBV12-5|-
TGTGCTAGTGGTTATTATAGCAATCAGCCCCAGCATTTT
CASGYYSNQPQHF
>-|TRBJ2-1|TRBV7-2|TRBD2
TGTGCCAGCAGCTTCCAGCGGGAGGTTCATGAGCAGTTCTTC
CASSFQREVHEQFF
>-|TRBJ2-7|TRBV19|-
TGTGCCAGTAGTATGAGGTATGGATTCGAGCAGTACTTC
CASSMRYGFEQYF
>once|TRBJ2-3|TRBV7-9|-
TGTGCCAGCGGTTGGCCCGGGAACCCCACAGATACGCAGTATTTT
CASGWPGNPTDTQYF
>-|TRBJ2-7|TRBV9|TRBD2
TGTGCCAGCAGCGTAGGGGTAGCGGGAGCCTACGAGCAGTACTTC
CASSVGVAGAYEQYF
>-|TRBJ1-4|TRBV27|-
TGTGCCAGCAGTTTATTTACCGGGGTTGGGGAAAAACTGTTTTTT
CASSLFTGVGEKLFF
>-|TRBJ2-5|TRBV5-4|-
TGTGCCAGCAGCACGGACCCGGCTAGCATAAAAGAGACCCAGTACTTC
CASSTDPASIKETQYF
>-|TRBJ2-3|TRBV6-4|TRBD2
TGTGCCAGCAGTGATTCTGGACTAGCCACAGATACGCAGTATTTT
CASSDSGLATDTQYF
>few|TRBJ2-1|TRBV15|-
TGTGCCACCAGTCTCGATAGCGGCTCCTACAATGAGCAGTTCTTC
CATSLDSGSYNEQFF
>-|TRBJ2-2|TRBV5-6|-
TGTGCCAGCAGCCAGGGACTTCCCCAGGCACCCGGGGAGCTGTTTTTT
CASSQGLPQAPGELFF
>once|TRBJ1-1|TRBV3-1/TRBV3-2|-
TGTGCCAGCAGCCTCCAGGTGAACACTGAAGCTTTCTTT
CASSLQVNTEAFF
>-|TRBJ1-2|TRBV7-2|TRBD1
TGTGCCAGCAGCTTACTTACAGGGGGCGGCTATGGCTACACCTTC
CASSLLTGGGYGYTF
>once|TRBJ2-3|TRBV28|TRBD2
TGTGCCAGCAGCCGACTAGCGGGGGAAGACACAGATACGCAGTATTTT
CASSRLAGEDTDTQYF
>once|TRBJ2-3|TRBV5-1|TRBD2
TGCGCCAGCAGCCCGTTAGCGGGAGGGCCGGAAGATACGCAGTATTTT
CASSPLAGGPEDTQYF
>few|TRBJ2-3|TRBV19|-
TGTGCCAGTAGTGGCGACAGGACAGATACGCAGTATTTT
CASSGDRTDTQYF
>-|TRBJ1-2|TRBV5-4|TRBD1
TGTGCCAGCAGGTTAACAGGGGGCCGAGGTTATGGCTACACCTTC
CASRLTGGRGYGYTF
>-|TRBJ1-5|TRBV6-1|-
TGTGCCAGCAGTGGAATTTGGGGGGATAGCAATCAGCCCCAGCATTTT
CASSGIWGDSNQPQHF
>-|TRBJ1-2|TRBV24-1|TRBD1
TGTGCCACCAGTGAGGGGGGACAGGGGAACGGCTACACCTTC
CATSEGGQGNGYTF
>-|TRBJ1-5|TRBV18|-
TGTGCCAGCTCACCAGGCAGGTCACCTAATAGCAATCAGCCCCAGCATTTT
CASSPGRSPNSNQPQHF
>-|TRBJ2-5|TRBV6-5|-
TGTGCCAGCAGTTACTCCTGGACAGCCCAAGAGACCCAGTACTTC
CASSYSWTAQETQYF
>-|TRBJ2-7|TRBV5-6|TRBD1
TGTGCCAGCAGCTTGGGACAGGGGGTAGGATTCTACGAGCAGTACTTC
CASSLGQGVGFYEQYF
>-|TRBJ2-1|TRBV7-9|TRBD1
TGTGCCAGCAGCTTTCCCCCGCTACAGGGGACATTATACAATGAGCAGTTCTTC
CASSFPPLQGTLYNEQFF
>-|TRBJ2-1|TRBV2|-
TGTGCCAGCAGTGAAAGTAGATCCTTTTACAATGAGCAGTTCTTC
CASSESRSFYNEQFF
>once|TRBJ2-7|TRBV5-6|TRBD1
TGTGCCAGCAGCTTCGGGACAGGGGGCATCTACGAGCAGTACTTC
CASSFGTGGIYEQYF
>-|TRBJ1-6|TRBV10-3|-
TGTGCCATCGCGGGGGTAAATTCACCCCTCCACTTT
CAIAGVNSPLHF
>-|TRBJ1-1|TRBV5-1|TRBD1
TGCGCCAGCAGCTGGGGACAGACCTTCACTGAAGCTTTCTTT
CASSWGQTFTEAFF
>-|TRBJ2-5|TRBV2|-
TGTGCCAGCACTTTGGACGGGAGACGCCAAGAGACCCAGTACTTC
CASTLDGRRQETQYF
>-|TRBJ1-1|TRBV10-3|TRBD1
TGTGCCATCAGTTCGGACAGGGGGAACACTGAAGCTTTCTTT
CAISSDRGNTEAFF
>-|TRBJ1-2|TRBV9|-
TGTGCCAGCAGCGTAGGCCAGAACTATGGCTACACCTTC
CASSVGQNYGYTF